The present T cell receptor beta chain was sequenced within a study of blood T cell repertoires in COVID-19. Study information: T cells, B-cell-depleted T cells, or PBMCs provided the cDNA or gDNA that served as material.

The CDR3 is 14 amino acids. Germline loops: CDR1 SNHLY, CDR2 FYNNEI. Trimming cost V 5 bases and J 13 bases; bases outside gene matches: 11. The table came from immunoSEQ multiplex PCR; TCRdb's copy has only in-frame clones and leaves some out. The table shows fewer than 300,000 clones, with 75% to 95% occurring only once. This TCR was recovered from a person aged 18-30 years with COVID-19, enrolled during active disease. Sequenced sample: peripheral blood. V is TRBV2 and J is TRBJ1-6, with 7 positions matching TRBD1. As DNA, the CDR3 is TGTGCCAGCAGTAGACAGGGAATAGTGCAGCCCCTCCACTTT. It is translated as CASSRQGIVQPLHF. The variable domain in full, with the rest retrieved from reference TRBV2 and TRBJ1-6, is EPEVTQTPSHQVTQMGQEVILRCVPISNHLYFYWYRQILGQKVEFLVSFYNNEISEKSEIFDDQFSVERPDGSNFTLKIRSTKLEDSAMYFCASSRQGIVQPLHFGNGTRLTVT.